The 5 T cell receptor beta chains reported below all come from one sample, sequenced in a study of shared clonotypes between healthy human individuals. Only CD45RO-negative cells positively selected for CCR7 counted as naive CD8 cells, so terminally differentiated effector memory CD45RA+ cells were excluded. The table came from immunoSEQ multiplex PCR; TCRdb's copy has only in-frame clones and leaves some out. The sample includes about 2,200,000 clones, about 93% of them seen just once. Specimen: naive CD8+ T cells from PBMCs. The receptors were gathered from a man aged 18-30 years in good health. Some clones in this sample may be carry-over from other donors' samples.

The chain links TRBV7-6 to TRBJ2-3; perhaps TRBD2 as D (6 bases). CDR3 length: 18 amino acids. Germline V gene sequence: CDR1 SGHVS, CDR2 FNYEAQ. V gave up 4 bases and J gave up 2 bases, with 22 bases separating them. The chain's CDR3 is CASSSRSRQRRDTDTQYF. The CDR3, as DNA: TGTGCCAGCAGCTCCCGAAGTCGGCAGCGGAGGGACACAGATACGCAGTATTTT.

CDR3 nucleotides: TGTGCCAGCAGCCAGACCAACAGCAACACAGATACGCAGTATTTT. It specifies CASSQTNSNTDTQYF. The chain joins TRBV7-6 to TRBJ2-3; D remains unclear. Trimming removed 5 bases at V and 2 bases at J, with 14 bases between. Looked up from germline, CDR1 is SGHVS and CDR2 is FNYEAQ. The CDR3 sequence is 15 residues long.

This clone was seen only once. CDR3 DNA: TGTGCCAGCAGCTTAGCTGGCAGGGCGGATTCACCCCTCCACTTT. This translates into CASSLAGRADSPLHF. The chain uses TRBV7-9 and TRBJ1-6; D perhaps matches TRBD1 (5 bases). The CDR3 runs to 15 residues. V lost 0 bases to trimming and J lost 8 bases, with 11 bases between them. Germline loops: CDR1 SEHNR, CDR2 FQNEAQ (reference sequence).

This clone was counted once. This chain uses TRBV6-6 with TRBJ1-5, with TRBD1 identical over 7 bases. Germline CDR1 is MNHNY and CDR2 is SVGAGI (reference sequence). With V trimmed by 0 bases and J by 9 bases, 5 bases remained unmatched. CDR3 length equals 14 residues. The CDR3 reads CASSYSGGPRPQHF. The CDR3 coding sequence is TGTGCCAGCAGTTACTCAGGGGGCCCGAGGCCCCAGCATTTT.

The J gene is TRBJ2-1, the V gene TRBV2, with D uncertain. The CDR3 length is 11 residues. V lost 2 bases to trimming and J lost 6 bases, with 2 bases between them. Germline V CDR1 and CDR2: SNHLY, FYNNEI. The CDR3 region has the DNA TGTGCCAGCAGTGAATCCAATGAGCAGTTCTTC. Translating it yields CASSESNEQFF.